These 9 T cell receptor beta chains share one sample of origin, sequenced in a study of blood T cell repertoires in COVID-19. Some clones are missing from TCRdb's copy, which holds only in-frame ones; the method was immunoSEQ multiplex PCR. The sample includes 130,000 to 150,000 clones, around nine tenths seen only once; the top ten take about 10%. The sequencing input was peripheral blood. These TCRs come from a man aged 50 or older with active or convalescent COVID-19.

V is TRBV3-1 (or the pseudogene TRBV3-2) and J is TRBJ1-5; D gene uncertain. The CDR3 has 16 amino acids. CDR1 is LGHDT, CDR2 YNNKEL, per germline (reference sequence). V lost 1 base and J 2 bases, leaving 12 bases between the germline ends. The CDR3 sequence is CASSQGMGRRNQPQHF. As DNA, the CDR3 is TGTGCCAGCAGCCAAGGTATGGGGAGGCGCAATCAGCCCCAGCATTTT.

The rearrangement links TRBV12-3 or TRBV12-4 to TRBJ1-6; D is unresolved. V lost 5 bases, J lost 2 bases, and 4 bases lay in between. The CDR3 totals 13 residues. CDR3 protein: CASSLTYNSPLHF. The DNA for the CDR3 is TGTGCCAGCAGTCTTACCTATAATTCACCCCTCCACTTT.

The V gene is TRBV28, the J gene TRBJ1-2, with D tentatively TRBD1 (5 bases). Germline V gene sequence: CDR1 MDHEN, CDR2 SYDVKM. V was cut by 2 bases and J by 4 bases, with 11 bases left in between. CDR3 length equals 14 residues. The CDR3 protein is CASSLVSGLYGYTF. In DNA, the CDR3 is TGTGCCAGCAGTTTAGTATCAGGGCTCTATGGCTACACCTTC.

This clone occurred once. The chain carries TRBV29-1 and TRBJ2-6; D remains unclear. The germline V gene has CDR1 SQVTM and CDR2 ANQGSEA. Trimming left V 5 bases short and J 0 bases short, with 8 bases between. The CDR3 spans 14 residues. CDR3 amino acids: CSVQGYSGANVLTF. The CDR3 nucleotides are TGCAGCGTTCAAGGCTACTCTGGGGCCAACGTCCTGACTTTC.

The chain couples TRBV11-2 to TRBJ2-7, with TRBD2 matching 8 bases. V shed 6 bases and J 2 bases; nucleotides not matched to a gene: 6. The CDR3 is made up of 14 amino acids. Germline assignment: CDR1 SGHAT and CDR2 FQNNGV. CDR3 sequence: CASSPTSGPYEQYF. The CDR3 DNA reads as TGTGCCAGCAGTCCTACTAGCGGACCCTACGAGCAGTACTTC.

The rearrangement links TRBV13 to TRBJ1-1; D gene unclear. The CDR3 has 15 residues. Between the trimmed V and J ends, which lost 2 bases and 0 bases, there was a span of 10 bases. CDR1 is PRHDT, CDR2 FYEKMQ, per germline (reference sequence). CDR3 sequence (DNA): TGTGCCAGCAGCTTAAAATTTACGGTGAACACTGAAGCTTTCTTT. It translates to CASSLKFTVNTEAFF.

The chain employs TRBV6-1 and TRBJ2-2, with 16 nucleotides matching TRBD2. Looked up from germline, CDR1 is MNHNS and CDR2 is SASEGT. V was pared by 4 bases and J by 5 bases, with 4 bases of the junction left unmatched. The CDR3 runs to 17 residues. The chain's CDR3 is CASSVGLAGGPTGELFF. CDR3 nucleotides: TGTGCCAGCAGTGTGGGACTAGCGGGAGGGCCGACCGGGGAGCTGTTTTTT.

The chain couples TRBV4-2 to TRBJ2-7; 8 bases agree with TRBD2. CDR3 length equals 16 residues. Germline V CDR1 and CDR2: LGHNA, YNFKEQ. Trimming took 3 bases from V and 4 from J; bases not matched to a gene: 11. Written as DNA, the CDR3 is TGTGCCAGCAGCCAGCTAGCGGGTAAGGAGGTATACGAGCAGTACTTC. This codes for CASSQLAGKEVYEQYF.

This clone was seen a handful of times. J is TRBJ2-7 and V is TRBV29-1; TRBD2 matches 8 bases. The CDR3 has 14 amino acids. CDR1 is SQVTM, CDR2 ANQGSEA, per germline. V shed 6 bases, J shed 2 bases, and the junction held 9 bases outside the gene matches. CDR3 amino acids: CSVIFSGGPYEQYF. The CDR3 region has the DNA TGCAGCGTCATTTTTTCGGGAGGGCCCTACGAGCAGTACTTC.